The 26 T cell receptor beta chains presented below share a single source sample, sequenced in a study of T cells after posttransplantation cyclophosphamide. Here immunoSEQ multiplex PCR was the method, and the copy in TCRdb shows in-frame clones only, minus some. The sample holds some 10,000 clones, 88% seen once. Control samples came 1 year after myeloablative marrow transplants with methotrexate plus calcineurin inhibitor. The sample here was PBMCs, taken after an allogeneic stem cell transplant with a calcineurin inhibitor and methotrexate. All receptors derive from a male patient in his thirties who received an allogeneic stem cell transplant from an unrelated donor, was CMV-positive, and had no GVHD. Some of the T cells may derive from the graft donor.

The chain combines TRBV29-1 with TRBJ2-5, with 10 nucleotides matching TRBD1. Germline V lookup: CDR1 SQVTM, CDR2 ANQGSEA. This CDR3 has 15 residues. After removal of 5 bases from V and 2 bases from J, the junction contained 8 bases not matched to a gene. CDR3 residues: CSVFPGTGVQETQYF. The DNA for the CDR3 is TGCAGCGTTTTTCCAGGGACAGGGGTGCAAGAGACCCAGTACTTC.

The CDR3 sequence: CASSYSKGYEQYF. CDR3 sequence (DNA): TGTGCCAGCAGTTACTCGAAGGGGTACGAGCAGTACTTC. The rearrangement uses TRBV6-5 and TRBJ2-7; tentatively, D is TRBD1 (5 bases). This CDR3 contains 13 residues. Germline V lookup: CDR1 MNHEY, CDR2 SVGAGI. The ends were cut back, 0 bases at V and 4 bases at J, with 7 bases in the middle.

CDR3 nucleotide sequence: TGTGCCAGCAGCTCTTACCTAGGGACAGGGGTTAATGAAAAACTGTTTTTT. Translating gives CASSSYLGTGVNEKLFF. The rearrangement joins TRBV7-9 to TRBJ1-4; the match to TRBD1 covers 10 bases. V dropped 4 bases and J dropped 4; count of bases not matched to a gene: 9. CDR3 length: 17 amino acids. From germline, CDR1 is SEHNR and CDR2 FQNEAQ (reference sequence).

The chain's CDR3 is CASRPSGTDTQYF. The CDR3, as DNA: TGTGCCAGCAGGCCTAGCGGCACAGATACGCAGTATTTT. This chain connects TRBV2 to TRBJ2-3; a possible D gene is TRBD2 (6 bases). V was pared by 6 bases and J by 1 base, with 8 bases between. The length of the CDR3 is 13 residues. Germline V lookup: CDR1 SNHLY, CDR2 FYNNEI.

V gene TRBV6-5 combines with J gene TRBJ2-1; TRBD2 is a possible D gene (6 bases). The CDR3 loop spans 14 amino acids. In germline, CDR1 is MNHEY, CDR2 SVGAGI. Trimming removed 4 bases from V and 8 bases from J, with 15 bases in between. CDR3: CASSFPGTFDEQFF. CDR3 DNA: TGTGCCAGCAGTTTCCCCGGGACTTTCGATGAGCAGTTCTTC.

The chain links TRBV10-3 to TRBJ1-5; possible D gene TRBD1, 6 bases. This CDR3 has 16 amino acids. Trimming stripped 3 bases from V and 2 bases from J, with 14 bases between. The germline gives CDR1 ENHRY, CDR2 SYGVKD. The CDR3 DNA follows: TGTGCCATCAGTGAAGGAGTGGGGGCAGGCAATCAGCCCCAGCATTTT. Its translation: CAISEGVGAGNQPQHF.

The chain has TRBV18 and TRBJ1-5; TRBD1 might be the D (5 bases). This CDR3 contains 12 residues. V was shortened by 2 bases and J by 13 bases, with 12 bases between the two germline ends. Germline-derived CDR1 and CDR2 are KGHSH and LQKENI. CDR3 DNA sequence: TGTGCCAGCTCACCAAAGGGGAGGGATCAGCATTTT. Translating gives CASSPKGRDQHF.

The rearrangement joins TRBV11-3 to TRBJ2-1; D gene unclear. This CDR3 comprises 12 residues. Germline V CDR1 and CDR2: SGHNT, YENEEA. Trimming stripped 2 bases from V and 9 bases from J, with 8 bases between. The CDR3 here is CASSLLSGEQFF. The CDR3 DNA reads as TGTGCCAGCAGCTTATTGTCGGGTGAGCAGTTCTTC. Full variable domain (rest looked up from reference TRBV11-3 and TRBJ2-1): EAGVVQSPRYKIIEKKQPVAFWCNPISGHNTLYWYLQNLGQGPELLIRYENEEAVDDSQLPKDRFSAERLKGVDSTLKIQPAELGDSAVYLCASSLLSGEQFFGPGTRLTVL.

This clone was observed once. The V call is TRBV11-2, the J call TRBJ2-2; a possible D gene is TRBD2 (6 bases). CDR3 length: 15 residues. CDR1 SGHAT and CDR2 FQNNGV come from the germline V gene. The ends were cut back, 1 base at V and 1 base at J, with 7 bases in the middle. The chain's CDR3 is CASSLVGRNTGELFF. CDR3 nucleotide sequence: TGTGCCAGCAGCTTAGTCGGGAGGAACACCGGGGAGCTGTTTTTT.

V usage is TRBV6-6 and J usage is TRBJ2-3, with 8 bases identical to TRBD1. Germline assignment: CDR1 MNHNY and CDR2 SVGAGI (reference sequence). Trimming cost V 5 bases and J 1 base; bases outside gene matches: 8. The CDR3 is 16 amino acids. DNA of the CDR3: TGTGCCAGCAGTACCAGACAGGGGTTGGGCACAGATACGCAGTATTTT. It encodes CASSTRQGLGTDTQYF.

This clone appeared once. CDR3 coding DNA: TGTGCCAGCAGCTTAGTAACAGGGCTGGAGACCCAGTACTTC. The encoded protein is CASSLVTGLETQYF. The gene calls are TRBV7-2 and TRBJ2-5; possibly TRBD1 for D (6 bases). There are 14 residues in the CDR3. V lost 1 base, J lost 5 bases, and 11 bases lay in between. The V gene's germline CDR1 is SGHTA and CDR2 FQGNSA.

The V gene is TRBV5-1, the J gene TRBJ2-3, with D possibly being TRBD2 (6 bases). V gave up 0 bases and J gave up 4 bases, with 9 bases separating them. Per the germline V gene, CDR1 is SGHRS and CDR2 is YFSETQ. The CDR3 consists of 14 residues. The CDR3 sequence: CASSLVTGADTQYF. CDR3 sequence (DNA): TGCGCCAGCAGCTTGGTTACGGGGGCAGATACGCAGTATTTT.

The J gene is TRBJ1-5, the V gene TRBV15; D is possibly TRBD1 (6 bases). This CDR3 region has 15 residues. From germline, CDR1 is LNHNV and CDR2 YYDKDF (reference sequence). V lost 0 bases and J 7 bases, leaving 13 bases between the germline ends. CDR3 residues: CATSRDAGGGQPQHF. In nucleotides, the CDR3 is TGTGCCACCAGCAGAGATGCGGGGGGCGGGCAGCCCCAGCATTTT.

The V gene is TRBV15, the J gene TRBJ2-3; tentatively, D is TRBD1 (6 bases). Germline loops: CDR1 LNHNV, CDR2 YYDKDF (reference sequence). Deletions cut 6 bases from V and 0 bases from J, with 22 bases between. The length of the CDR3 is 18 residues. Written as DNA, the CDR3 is TGTGCCACCAGGATCCGGAGGACAGAGAACCATAGCACAGATACGCAGTATTTT. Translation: CATRIRRTENHSTDTQYF.

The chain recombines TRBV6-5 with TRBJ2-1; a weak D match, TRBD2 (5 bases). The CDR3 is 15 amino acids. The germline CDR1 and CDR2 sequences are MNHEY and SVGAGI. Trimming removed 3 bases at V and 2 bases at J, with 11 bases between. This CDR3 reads CASSYGEFPYNEQFF. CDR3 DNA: TGTGCCAGCAGTTATGGGGAGTTCCCCTACAATGAGCAGTTCTTC.

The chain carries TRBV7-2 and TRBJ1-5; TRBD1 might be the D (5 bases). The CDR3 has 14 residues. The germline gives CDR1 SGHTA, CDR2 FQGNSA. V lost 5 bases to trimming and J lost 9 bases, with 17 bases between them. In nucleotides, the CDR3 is TGTGCCAGCAGCCCAGAGTCCCAGGGCTCGCCCCAGCATTTT. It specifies CASSPESQGSPQHF.

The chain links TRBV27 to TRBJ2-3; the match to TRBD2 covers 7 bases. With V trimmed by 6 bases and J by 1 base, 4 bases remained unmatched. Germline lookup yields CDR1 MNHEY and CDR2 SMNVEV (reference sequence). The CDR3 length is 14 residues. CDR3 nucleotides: TGTGCCAGCAGGCGACTAGCCGGCACAGATACGCAGTATTTT. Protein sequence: CASRRLAGTDTQYF.

The CDR3: CASSLGPGGAQYF. The CDR3, as DNA: TGTGCCAGCAGCTTAGGCCCTGGCGGGGCCCAGTACTTC. The rearrangement joins TRBV7-3 to TRBJ2-5, with TRBD2 as a possible D gene (6 bases). Germline lookup yields CDR1 SGHTA and CDR2 FQGTGA. This CDR3 spans 13 amino acids. V dropped 2 bases and J dropped 9 bases, with 13 bases sitting between them. Using reference TRBV7-3 and TRBJ2-5 for the parts outside the CDR3, the full variable domain is GAGVSQTPSNKVTEKGKYVELRCDPISGHTALYWYRQSLGQGPEFLIYFQGTGAADDSGLPNDRFFAVRPEGSVSTLKIQRTERGDSAVYLCASSLGPGGAQYFGPGTRLLVL.

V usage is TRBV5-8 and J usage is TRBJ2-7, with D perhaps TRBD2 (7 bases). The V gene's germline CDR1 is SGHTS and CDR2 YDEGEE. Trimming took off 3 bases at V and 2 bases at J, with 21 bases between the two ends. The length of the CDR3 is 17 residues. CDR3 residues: CASSSPFGGPRAYEQYF. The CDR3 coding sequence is TGTGCCAGCAGCTCGCCTTTCGGGGGGCCCAGGGCCTACGAGCAGTACTTC.

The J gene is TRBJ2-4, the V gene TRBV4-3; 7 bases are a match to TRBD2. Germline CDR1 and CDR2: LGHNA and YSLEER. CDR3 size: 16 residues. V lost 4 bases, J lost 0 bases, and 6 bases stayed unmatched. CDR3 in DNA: TGCGCCAGCAGCCTCCGGGGAGGGTTAGCCAAAAACATTCAGTACTTC. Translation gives CASSLRGGLAKNIQYF.

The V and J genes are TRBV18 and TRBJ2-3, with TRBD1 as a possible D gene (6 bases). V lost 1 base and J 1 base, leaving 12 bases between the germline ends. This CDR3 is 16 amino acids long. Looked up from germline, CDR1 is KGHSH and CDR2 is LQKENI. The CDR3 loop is CASSPLQGVRTDTQYF. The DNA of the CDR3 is TGTGCCAGCTCACCACTACAGGGAGTCCGCACAGATACGCAGTATTTT.

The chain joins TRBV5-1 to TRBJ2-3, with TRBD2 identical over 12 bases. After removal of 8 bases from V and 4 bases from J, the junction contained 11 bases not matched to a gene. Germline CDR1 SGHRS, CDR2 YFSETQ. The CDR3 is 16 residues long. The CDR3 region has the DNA TGCGCCAGTTCCCGGAGACTAGCGGGAGAGTCAGATACGCAGTATTTT. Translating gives CASSRRLAGESDTQYF.

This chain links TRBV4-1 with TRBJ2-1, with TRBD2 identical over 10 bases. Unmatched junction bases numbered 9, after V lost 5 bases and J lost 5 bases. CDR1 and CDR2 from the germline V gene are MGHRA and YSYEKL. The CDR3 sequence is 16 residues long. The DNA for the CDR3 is TGCGCCAGCAGCTCCCGGACTAGCGGTACTGACAATGAGCAGTTCTTC. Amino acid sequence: CASSSRTSGTDNEQFF.

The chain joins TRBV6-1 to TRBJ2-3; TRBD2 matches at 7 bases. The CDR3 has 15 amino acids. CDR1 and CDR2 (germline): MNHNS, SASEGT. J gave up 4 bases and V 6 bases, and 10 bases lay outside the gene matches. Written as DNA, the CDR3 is TGTGCCAGCAGCGACGATGGGGGGGGTCCAGATACGCAGTATTTT. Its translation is CASSDDGGGPDTQYF.

CDR3 in amino acids: CASSQVRGGSFNQPQHF. The CDR3 DNA reads TGCGCCAGCAGCCAAGTGAGGGGGGGCAGCTTCAATCAGCCCCAGCATTTT. The chain employs TRBV4-1 and TRBJ1-5; D perhaps matches TRBD1 (6 bases). The germline V gene encodes CDR1 MGHRA and CDR2 YSYEKL. V was pared by 1 base and J by 3 bases, with 16 bases between. This CDR3 is 17 amino acids long.

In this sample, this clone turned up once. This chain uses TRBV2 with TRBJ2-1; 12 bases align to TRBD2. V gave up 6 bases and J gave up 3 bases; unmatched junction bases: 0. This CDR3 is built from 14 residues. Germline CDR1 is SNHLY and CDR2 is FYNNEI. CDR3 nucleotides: TGTGCCAGCAGACTAGCGGGAGGCTACAATGAGCAGTTCTTC. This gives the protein CASRLAGGYNEQFF.